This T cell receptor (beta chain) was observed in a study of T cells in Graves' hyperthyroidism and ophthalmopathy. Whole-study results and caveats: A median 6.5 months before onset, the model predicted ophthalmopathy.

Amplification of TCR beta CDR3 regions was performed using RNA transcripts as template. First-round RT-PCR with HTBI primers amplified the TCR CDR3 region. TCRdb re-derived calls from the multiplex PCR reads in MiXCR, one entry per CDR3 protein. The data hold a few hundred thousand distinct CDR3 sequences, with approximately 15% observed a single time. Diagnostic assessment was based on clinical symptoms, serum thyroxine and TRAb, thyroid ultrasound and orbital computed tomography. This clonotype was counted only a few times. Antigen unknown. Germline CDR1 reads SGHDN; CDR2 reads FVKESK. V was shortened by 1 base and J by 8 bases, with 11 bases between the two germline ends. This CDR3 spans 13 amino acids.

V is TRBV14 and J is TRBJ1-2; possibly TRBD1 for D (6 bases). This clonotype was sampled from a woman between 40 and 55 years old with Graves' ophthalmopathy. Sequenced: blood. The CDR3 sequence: CASSQAGGLGYTF. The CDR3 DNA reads TGTGCCAGCAGCCAAGCCGGGGGCCTGGGCTACACCTTC.